A single sample is the source of the 9 T cell receptor beta chains below, sequenced in a study of vaccination effects on CD4 cells after COVID-19. Sequencing followed a ViraFEST assay step that expanded antigen-specific CD4+ T cells with viral peptide pools. Culture proceeded for about ten days, and CD4+ T cells were then isolated. Vaccine recipients, nucleocapsid antibody negative, had no prior SARS-CoV-2 infection. These receptors' targets are unknown. TCRdb's table, derived via immunoSEQ multiplex PCR, lists solely in-frame clones and lacks some. Of 35,000 to 50,000 clones listed, around 78% are singletons. Sequenced here: CD4+ T cells from PBMCs cultured with SARS-CoV-2 spike peptides, sampled before COVID-19 vaccination. These receptors were collected from a human donor who received a COVID-19 vaccine.

The chain uses TRBV10-1 and TRBJ2-2; D possibly corresponds to TRBD2 (5 bases). CDR1 and CDR2 from the germline V gene are WNHNN and SYGVQD (reference sequence). V was cut by 8 bases and J by 8 bases, with 15 bases left in between. This CDR3 spans 13 amino acids. Here the CDR3 reads CASSREGLGELFF. CDR3 coding DNA: TGCGCCAGCTCCAGAGAGGGTCTTGGGGAGCTGTTTTTT.

The rearrangement links TRBV11-2 to TRBJ2-2; perhaps D is TRBD1 or TRBD2 (5 bases each). CDR1 and CDR2 (germline): SGHAT, FQNNGV. V gave up 5 bases and J gave up 4 bases, with 14 bases separating them. This CDR3 is built from 15 residues. The CDR3 is CASSQEPGTTGELFF. The CDR3 DNA reads TGTGCCAGCAGCCAGGAACCGGGGACCACCGGGGAGCTGTTTTTT.

The chain couples TRBV7-9 to TRBJ2-4; D unclear. The length of the CDR3 is 15 residues. Germline V gives CDR1 SEHNR, CDR2 FQNEAQ (reference sequence). Between the trimmed V and J ends, which lost 0 bases and 2 bases, there was a span of 8 bases. CDR3 region: CASSLAPLSKNIQYF. The CDR3 DNA is TGTGCCAGCAGCTTAGCCCCCCTTTCCAAAAACATTCAGTACTTC.

J is TRBJ2-1 and V is TRBV6-5; a possible D gene is TRBD1 (7 bases). Between the trimmed V and J ends, which lost 2 bases and 6 bases, there was a span of 11 bases. The germline CDR1 and CDR2 sequences are MNHEY and SVGAGI. There are 14 residues in the CDR3. The CDR3: CASSYAGGRNEQFF. The CDR3 DNA is TGTGCCAGCAGTTACGCAGGGGGGCGCAATGAGCAGTTCTTC.

The rearrangement links TRBV2 to TRBJ1-3, with D hard to call. This CDR3 is 15 amino acids long. V was shortened by 4 bases and J by 0 bases, with 10 bases between the two germline ends. Germline CDR1 reads SNHLY; CDR2 reads FYNNEI. DNA for the CDR3: TGTGCCAGCAGTGCTGGTCCGAGCTCTGGAAACACCATATATTTT. As protein: CASSAGPSSGNTIYF.

The chain couples TRBV12-5 to TRBJ2-2, with TRBD2 matching over 15 bases. This CDR3 region has 16 residues. V gave up 5 bases and J gave up 6 bases; unmatched junction bases: 4. Germline V gene sequence: CDR1 LGHNT, CDR2 FRNRAP. The CDR3 DNA sequence: TGTGCTAGTGGTCCGTGGACTAGCGGGGGGGCCGGGGAGCTGTTTTTT. It translates to CASGPWTSGGAGELFF.

The CDR3 DNA sequence: TGCGCCAGCAGCTTGGACAGGGGGCCGGGTTCACCCCTCCACTTT. It yields the protein CASSLDRGPGSPLHF. The V gene is TRBV5-1, the J gene TRBJ1-6; 9 nucleotides line up with TRBD1. The CDR3 is made up of 15 amino acids. The trim removed 0 bases at V and 9 bases at J, leaving 4 bases unmatched. Germline assignment: CDR1 SGHRS and CDR2 YFSETQ. The whole variable domain, filled in from reference TRBV5-1 and TRBJ1-6, reads KAGVTQTPRYLIKTRGQQVTLSCSPISGHRSVSWYQQTPGQGLQFLFEYFSETQRNKGNFPGRFSGRQFSNSRSEMNVSTLELGDSALYLCASSLDRGPGSPLHFGNGTRLTVT.

This clone is medium-sized within its sample. This chain connects TRBV6-6 to TRBJ1-1; D is undetermined. This CDR3 is built from 12 residues. V was cut by 6 bases and J by 8 bases, with 13 bases left in between. Germline CDR1 is MNHNY and CDR2 is SVGAGI (reference sequence). CDR3 in amino acids: CASSTRGSEAFF. The CDR3 DNA sequence: TGTGCCAGCAGCACCAGAGGCTCCGAAGCTTTCTTT.

This clone turned up a few times. This sequence joins TRBV6-5 and TRBJ1-3, with D unclear. This CDR3 contains 15 residues. The germline V gene has CDR1 MNHEY and CDR2 SVGAGI. V lost 3 bases, J lost 2 bases, and 11 bases lay in between. The CDR3 loop reads CASSYIGGTGNTIYF. CDR3 DNA sequence: TGTGCCAGCAGTTATATAGGAGGTACTGGAAACACCATATATTTT.